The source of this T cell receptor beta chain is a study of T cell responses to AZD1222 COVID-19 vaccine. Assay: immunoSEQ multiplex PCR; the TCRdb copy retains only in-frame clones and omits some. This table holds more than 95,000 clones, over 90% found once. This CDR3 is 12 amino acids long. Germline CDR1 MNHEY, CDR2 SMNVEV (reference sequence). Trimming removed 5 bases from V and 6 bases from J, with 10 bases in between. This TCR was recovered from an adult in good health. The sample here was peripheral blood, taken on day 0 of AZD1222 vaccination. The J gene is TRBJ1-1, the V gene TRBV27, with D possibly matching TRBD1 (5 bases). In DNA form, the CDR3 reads TGTGCCAGCAGTACATGGGGGGCTGAAGCTTTCTTT. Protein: CASSTWGAEAFF.